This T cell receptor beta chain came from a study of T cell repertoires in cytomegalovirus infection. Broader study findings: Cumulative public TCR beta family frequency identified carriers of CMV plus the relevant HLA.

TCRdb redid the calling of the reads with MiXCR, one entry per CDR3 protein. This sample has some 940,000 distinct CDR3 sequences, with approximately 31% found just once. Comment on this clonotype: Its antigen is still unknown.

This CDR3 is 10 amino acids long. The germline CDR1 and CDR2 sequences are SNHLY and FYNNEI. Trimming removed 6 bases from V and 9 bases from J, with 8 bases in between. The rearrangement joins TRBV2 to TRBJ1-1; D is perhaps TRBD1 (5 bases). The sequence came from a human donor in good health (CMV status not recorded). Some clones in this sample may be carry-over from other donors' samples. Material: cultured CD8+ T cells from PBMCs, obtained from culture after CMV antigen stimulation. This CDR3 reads CASRGTQAFF. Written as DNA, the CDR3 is TGTGCCAGCAGGGGGACCCAAGCTTTCTTT.